The 11 T cell receptor beta chains below all came from one sample that was sequenced in a study of blood T cell repertoires in COVID-19. Data came from immunoSEQ multiplex PCR; TCRdb stores just in-frame clones and leaves some out. The top ten clones hold roughly 2.7% of a sample with some 180,000 clones, 84% of them seen once. The specimen sequenced was peripheral blood. Receptor source: a woman older than 75 with COVID-19, enrolled during active disease.

The gene calls are TRBV3-1 (or the pseudogene TRBV3-2) and TRBJ1-6, with 12 bases that match TRBD1. V lost 3 bases, J lost 9 bases, and 9 bases stayed unmatched. CDR1 and CDR2 from the germline V gene are LGHDT and YNNKEL (reference sequence). The CDR3 covers 17 residues. The CDR3 nucleotides read TGTGCCAGCAGCCAGACCCTTCCGGGACAGGGGGCTTCACCCCTCCACTTT. It encodes CASSQTLPGQGASPLHF.

The chain joins TRBV2 to TRBJ2-1, with 13 bases matching TRBD2. The germline V gene encodes CDR1 SNHLY and CDR2 FYNNEI. This CDR3 spans 16 amino acids. With 6 bases clipped from V and 5 bases from J, the junction kept 7 bases outside the gene matches. CDR3 in amino acids: CASSARTSGGHNEQFF. CDR3 sequence (DNA): TGTGCCAGCAGCGCCCGGACTAGCGGGGGACACAATGAGCAGTTCTTC.

The chain recombines TRBV6-5 with TRBJ1-2; the match to TRBD1 covers 9 bases. Losses at the gene ends were 6 bases for V and 8 bases for J; bases not matched to a gene: 13. The germline V gene has CDR1 MNHEY and CDR2 SVGAGI. The CDR3 runs to 15 residues. The CDR3 here is CASSSPTGGAHGYTF. CDR3 DNA: TGTGCCAGCAGCTCCCCGACAGGGGGAGCTCACGGCTACACCTTC.

V is TRBV3-1 (or the pseudogene TRBV3-2) and J is TRBJ1-2; a possible D gene is TRBD1 (5 bases). The V end was cut by 4 bases, the J end by 4 bases, with 16 bases between. The CDR3 spans 15 residues. Germline V gives CDR1 LGHDT, CDR2 YNNKEL (reference sequence). This chain's CDR3 is CASSPTTEGFYGYTF. The CDR3 DNA sequence: TGTGCCAGCAGCCCGACGACAGAAGGTTTCTATGGCTACACCTTC.

The V call is TRBV27, the J call TRBJ2-7; possibly TRBD2 for D (6 bases). Looked up from germline, CDR1 is MNHEY and CDR2 is SMNVEV (reference sequence). The CDR3 covers 17 residues. Trimming took 6 bases from V and 5 from J, leaving 26 bases between them. Written as DNA, the CDR3 is TGTGCCAGCAGACCCCCCCGGGGACTCCTCTCTGGGAACGAGCAGTACTTC. Translation gives CASRPPRGLLSGNEQYF.

The chain has TRBV19 and TRBJ2-5; 8 nucleotides agree with TRBD1. The germline CDR1 and CDR2 sequences are LNHDA and SQIVND (reference sequence). The trim removed 5 bases at V and 3 bases at J, leaving 2 bases unmatched. The CDR3 is 13 residues long. Written as DNA, the CDR3 is TGTGCCAGTAGTCTGGACAGGGAAGAGACCCAGTACTTC. Its protein is CASSLDREETQYF.

This clone came up a few times. V is TRBV7-2 and J is TRBJ2-7; 8 nucleotides match TRBD2. Germline trimming cut 1 base from V and 2 bases from J; bases unmatched to any gene: 7. CDR1 and CDR2 (germline): SGHTA, FQGNSA. The CDR3 length is 16 residues. The CDR3 here is CASSLVGAGATYEQYF. Here the CDR3 DNA reads TGTGCCAGCAGCTTAGTAGGAGCGGGGGCTACCTACGAGCAGTACTTC.

This clone was counted only a few times. The CDR3 DNA reads as TGTGCCAGTAGTTCACAGGGGAGCGATACGCAGTATTTT. This gives the protein CASSSQGSDTQYF. V usage is TRBV19 and J usage is TRBJ2-3; 7 bases line up with TRBD1. The germline CDR1 and CDR2 sequences are LNHDA and SQIVND (reference sequence). V shed 5 bases and J 6 bases; nucleotides not matched to a gene: 5. CDR3 length: 13 residues.

The chain employs TRBV3-1 (or the pseudogene TRBV3-2) and TRBJ2-7; 7 nucleotides line up with TRBD1. V was clipped by 4 bases and J by 5 bases; unmatched bases: 5. Germline V gene sequence: CDR1 LGHDT, CDR2 YNNKEL (reference sequence). The CDR3 length is 13 residues. The DNA for the CDR3 is TGTGCCAGCAGCCTTCAGGGGGTAAACGAGCAGTACTTC. Translation: CASSLQGVNEQYF.

The chain carries TRBV29-1 and TRBJ2-2; 9 nucleotides match TRBD2. CDR3 size: 15 residues. J lost 1 base, V lost 7 bases, and 7 bases had no gene match. Germline V gene data show CDR1 as SQVTM and CDR2 as ANQGSEA. The CDR3 reads CSARVSGGNTGELFF. CDR3 sequence (DNA): TGCAGCGCACGGGTTAGCGGGGGGAACACCGGGGAGCTGTTTTTT.

The chain has TRBV2 and TRBJ2-4; maybe TRBD1 (6 bases). The CDR3 spans 14 residues. Deletions cut 5 bases from V and 6 bases from J, with 14 bases between. Germline CDR1 is SNHLY and CDR2 is FYNNEI. The CDR3 sequence is CASSRQAGGNIQYF. CDR3 nucleotide sequence: TGTGCCAGCAGTCGACAGGCCGGAGGAAACATTCAGTACTTC. The complete variable domain, with remaining parts taken from reference TRBV2 and TRBJ2-4, reads EPEVTQTPSHQVTQMGQEVILRCVPISNHLYFYWYRQILGQKVEFLVSFYNNEISEKSEIFDDQFSVERPDGSNFTLKIRSTKLEDSAMYFCASSRQAGGNIQYFGAGTRLSVL.